The 20 T cell receptor beta chains in this list originate from one sample, sequenced in a study of shared clonotypes between healthy human individuals (dated by TCRdb to the early 2020s). Libraries were made using the immunoSEQ multiplex PCR assay. Sourced from immuneACCESS, this table was stored by TCRdb with only in-frame sequences that have V and J called. A share of the clones is absent; for the studies checked, an unresolved V gene accounts for under half, and the remainder has no known explanation. In all, the sample holds over 2 million clones, and about 90% of those were seen once. The top ten constitute around 0.38% of the sample. Sequenced material: naive CD4+ T cells from PBMCs. The cell subset or site label, read with the paper, signifies: CD45RA+ positively selected. The receptors originated from a man aged 18 to 29 in good health. Some clones in this sample may be carry-over from other donors' samples.

CDR3 nucleotides: TGTGCCAGCAGTGAACCTTACAGGGGCACTGAAGCTTTCTTT. It encodes CASSEPYRGTEAFF. The chain couples TRBV6-1 to TRBJ1-1; 7 nucleotides line up with TRBD1. With 2 bases clipped from V and 4 bases from J, the junction kept 4 bases outside the gene matches. This CDR3 is built from 14 residues. Per germline, CDR1 MNHNS and CDR2 SASEGT.

The chain has TRBV9 and TRBJ1-5; D ambiguous. Germline values: CDR1 SGDLS, CDR2 YYNGEE. The V gene lost 0 bases and the J gene lost 9 bases, with 16 bases spanning the gap. The CDR3 length is 15 residues. The CDR3 DNA sequence: TGTGCCAGCAGCGTAGGTTTCGGACCCCCCCCGCCCCAGCATTTT. Protein product: CASSVGFGPPPPQHF.

The gene calls are TRBV27 and TRBJ1-1; tentatively, D is TRBD1 (6 bases). This CDR3 is 15 amino acids long. The germline V gene has CDR1 MNHEY and CDR2 SMNVEV (reference sequence). The ends were cut back, 4 bases at V and 0 bases at J, with 12 bases in the middle. This chain's CDR3 is CASSSSGTLNTEAFF. The CDR3 region has the DNA TGTGCCAGCAGTTCCTCCGGGACATTGAACACTGAAGCTTTCTTT.

The gene calls are TRBV29-1 and TRBJ2-3, with 9 bases that match TRBD2. The CDR3 length is 14 residues. Per the germline V gene, CDR1 is SQVTM and CDR2 is ANQGSEA. Trimming cost V 4 bases and J 4 bases; bases outside gene matches: 6. In nucleotides, the CDR3 is TGCAGCGTTGTTGTAGCGGGAGCCTCAGATACGCAGTATTTT. It specifies CSVVVAGASDTQYF.

The chain recombines TRBV18 with TRBJ2-2; D is uncertain. This CDR3 spans 14 amino acids. V dropped 3 bases and J dropped 4 bases, with 9 bases sitting between them. The germline V gene has CDR1 KGHSH and CDR2 LQKENI. The CDR3 is CASSPLPTTGELFF. CDR3 sequence (DNA): TGTGCCAGCTCACCGTTGCCGACCACCGGGGAGCTGTTTTTT.

Comments on this clone: At one of its ends the junction is not consistent with the germline gene, which may arise from a read error. This chain connects TRBV15 to TRBJ2-1; D might be TRBD2 (5 bases). The CDR3 has 15 residues. Germline-derived CDR1 and CDR2 are LNHNV and YYDKDF (reference sequence). The CDR3 region is CATSRATSSYNEQFF. For the CDR3, the DNA is TGTGCCACCAGTAGAGCTACTAGCTCCTACAATGAGCAGTTCTTC.

The rearrangement links TRBV7-6 to TRBJ2-2; D could derive from TRBD1 or TRBD2 (6 bases each). The CDR3 covers 17 residues. Looked up from germline, CDR1 is SGHVS and CDR2 is FNYEAQ. Trimming took off 5 bases at V and 4 bases at J, with 20 bases between the two ends. The CDR3 sequence is CASSPHLGGGSTGELFF. CDR3 nucleotide sequence: TGTGCCAGCAGCCCCCATTTAGGGGGAGGAAGCACCGGGGAGCTGTTTTTT.

The rearrangement joins TRBV18 to TRBJ2-7; the match to TRBD1 covers 10 bases. The CDR3 sequence is 15 residues long. Germline V CDR1 and CDR2: KGHSH, LQKENI. V shed 8 bases and J 2 bases; nucleotides not matched to a gene: 9. CDR3 bases: TGTGCCAGCCGTCCGGGACAGGGGTCGACCTACGAGCAGTACTTC. It codes for CASRPGQGSTYEQYF. Combining the CDR3 with reference TRBV18 and TRBJ2-7 gives the whole variable domain NAGVMQNPRHLVRRRGQEARLRCSPMKGHSHVYWYRQLPEEGLKFMVYLQKENIIDESGMPKERFSAEFPKEGPSILRIQQVVRGDSAAYFCASRPGQGSTYEQYFGPGTRLTVT.

The V gene is TRBV9, the J gene TRBJ2-1; 11 bases fit TRBD2. CDR3 length: 15 residues. After removal of 5 bases from V and 7 bases from J, the junction contained 8 bases not matched to a gene. Germline V gene sequence: CDR1 SGDLS, CDR2 YYNGEE. CDR3 DNA: TGTGCCAGCAGTCGTGGGCTAGCGGGAGGAAATGAGCAGTTCTTC. Amino acid sequence: CASSRGLAGGNEQFF. Based on the CDR3 plus reference TRBV9 and TRBJ2-1, the full variable domain is DSGVTQTPKHLITATGQRVTLRCSPRSGDLSVYWYQQSLDQGLQFLIQYYNGEERAKGNILERFSAQQFPDLHSELNLSSLELGDSALYFCASSRGLAGGNEQFFGPGTRLTVL.

Points on this clone: This sample also contains other DNA sequences that code for the same CDR3. CDR3 in DNA: TGTGCCAGCTCGACCCGACAGGGCAATCAGCCCCAGCATTTT. This encodes CASSTRQGNQPQHF. The rearrangement links TRBV27 to TRBJ1-5; weak D call: TRBD1 (6 bases). This CDR3 spans 14 amino acids. Germline-derived CDR1 and CDR2 are MNHEY and SMNVEV (reference sequence). Between the trimmed V and J ends, which lost 8 bases and 2 bases, there was a span of 13 bases.

The sample holds one count of this clone. The rearrangement uses TRBV28 and TRBJ2-7; D tentatively reads TRBD1 or TRBD2 (5 bases each). Trimming stripped 7 bases from V and 4 bases from J, with 14 bases between. Germline V gene lookup returns CDR1 MDHEN and CDR2 SYDVKM. The CDR3 runs 13 residues. For the CDR3, the DNA is TGTGCCAGCATCGGGGACCCCTTATACGAGCAGTACTTC. Translated, it gives CASIGDPLYEQYF.

The chain employs TRBV10-3 and TRBJ2-7; a possible D gene is TRBD1 (6 bases). The V end was cut by 10 bases, the J end by 5 bases, with 12 bases between. The CDR3 has 11 amino acids. Germline loops: CDR1 ENHRY, CDR2 SYGVKD. CDR3 DNA: TGTGCCACCCGACAGGTCGACGAGCAGTACTTC. Translation gives CATRQVDEQYF.

V usage is TRBV4-3 and J usage is TRBJ2-2; no firm D call. The CDR3 length is 13 residues. CDR1 LGHNA and CDR2 YSLEER come from the germline V gene. V was shortened by 0 bases and J by 7 bases, with 6 bases between the two germline ends. CDR3 DNA: TGCGCCAGCAGCCAAGACCCAGGCGGGGAGCTGTTTTTT. Protein: CASSQDPGGELFF.

Note on this clone: The same CDR3 can be traced to other DNA sequences in this sample. The chain employs TRBV5-1 and TRBJ2-7; the D gene could be TRBD1 or TRBD2 (5 bases each). This CDR3 region has 14 residues. V was shortened by 2 bases and J by 0 bases, with 9 bases between the two germline ends. Germline V gene data show CDR1 as SGHRS and CDR2 as YFSETQ. CDR3 in amino acids: CASSFEGSSYEQYF. The CDR3 DNA reads as TGCGCCAGCAGCTTTGAGGGGAGCTCCTACGAGCAGTACTTC.

The J gene is TRBJ1-5, the V gene TRBV7-2; D remains ambiguous. The CDR3 runs to 13 residues. Trimming removed 3 bases at V and 3 bases at J, with 6 bases between. Germline values: CDR1 SGHTA, CDR2 FQGNSA. The CDR3 sequence: CASSFSFNQPQHF. CDR3 coding DNA: TGTGCCAGCAGCTTTAGTTTCAATCAGCCCCAGCATTTT.

This clone occurred a few times. The chain links TRBV7-9 to TRBJ1-3; possibly TRBD1 for D (6 bases). Germline V gives CDR1 SEHNR, CDR2 FQNEAQ (reference sequence). There are 13 residues in the CDR3. The ends were cut back, 5 bases at V and 8 bases at J, with 13 bases in the middle. The chain's CDR3 is CASSRPGADTIYF. As DNA, the CDR3 is TGTGCCAGCAGCCGTCCGGGGGCAGACACCATATATTTT.

For this clone: This same CDR3 is encoded by further DNA sequences in the sample. The genes are TRBV5-1 and TRBJ2-1; a weak D match, TRBD1 (6 bases). CDR1 and CDR2 from the germline V gene are SGHRS and YFSETQ. The V end was cut by 0 bases, the J end by 1 base, with 8 bases between. This CDR3 has 15 residues. In nucleotides, the CDR3 is TGCGCCAGCAGCTTGGGGGGGCCTTCCTACAATGAGCAGTTCTTC. Residues: CASSLGGPSYNEQFF.

This chain joins TRBV7-3 and TRBJ1-1; D may be TRBD1 (5 bases). CDR1 SGHTA and CDR2 FQGTGA come from the germline V gene. This CDR3 has 16 residues. The germline V and J ends were trimmed by 2 bases and 0 bases, with 13 bases remaining between them. Here the CDR3 DNA reads TGTGCCAGCAGCTTACTAGGGGCGAACATGAACACTGAAGCTTTCTTT. It yields the protein CASSLLGANMNTEAFF. Supplemented by reference TRBV7-3 and TRBJ1-1, the full variable domain reads GAGVSQTPSNKVTEKGKYVELRCDPISGHTALYWYRQSLGQGPEFLIYFQGTGAADDSGLPNDRFFAVRPEGSVSTLKIQRTERGDSAVYLCASSLLGANMNTEAFFGQGTRLTVV.

The gene calls are TRBV21-1 and TRBJ1-4. TRBV21-1 is annotated as a pseudogene. CDR3 length: 19 amino acids. Here the CDR3 reads CASSKVLKGGAWTNEKLFF. As DNA, the CDR3 is TGTGCCAGCAGCAAAGTGCTCAAGGGGGGCGCGTGGACTAATGAAAAACTGTTTTTT.

The genes are TRBV28 and TRBJ1-5, with unresolved D. Trimming left V 4 bases short and J 3 bases short, with 10 bases between. Germline CDR1 reads MDHEN; CDR2 reads SYDVKM. This CDR3 is built from 14 residues. The CDR3 protein is CASSSPSYNQPQHF. Here the CDR3 DNA reads TGTGCCAGCAGTTCCCCCAGTTACAATCAGCCCCAGCATTTT.